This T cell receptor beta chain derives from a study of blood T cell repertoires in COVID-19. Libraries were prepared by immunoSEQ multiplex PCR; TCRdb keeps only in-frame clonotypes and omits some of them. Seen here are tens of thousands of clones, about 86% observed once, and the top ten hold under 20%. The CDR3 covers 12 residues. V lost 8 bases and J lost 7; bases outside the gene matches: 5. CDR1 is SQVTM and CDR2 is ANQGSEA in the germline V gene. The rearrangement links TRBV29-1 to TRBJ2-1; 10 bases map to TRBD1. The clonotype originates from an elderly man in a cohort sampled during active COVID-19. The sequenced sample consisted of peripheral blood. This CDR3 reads CSTRTGGNEQFF. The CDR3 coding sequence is TGCAGCACCCGGACAGGGGGAAATGAGCAGTTCTTC.